The present T cell receptor beta chain was sequenced within a study of T-cell reconstitution after alpha-beta-depleted transplantation in children. Study-level points and caveats: Fresh T-cell production supplied most of the T-cell counts and diversity seen one year after transplant. Elevated TCRbeta diversity at day 60 was traced, in some patients, to surviving recipient T cells and thymic progenitors.

Preparation of the TCRbeta library involved a method that used unique molecular identifiers. In TCRdb, the PCR reads were re-called with MiXCR into one record per CDR3 protein. The sample holds hundreds of thousands of distinct CDR3 sequences, roughly 10% seen once. This clonotype was recorded many times. The antigen remains unidentified. The CDR3 is 13 residues long. Trimming cost V 2 bases and J 7 bases, with 15 bases left between them. Germline assignment: CDR1 SQVTM and CDR2 ANQGSEA. This chain links TRBV29-1 with TRBJ2-7; D remains ambiguous. The input for sequencing was PBMCs, taken before TCRalphabeta/CD19-depleted stem cell transplant. This TCR derives from a child between 2 and 9 years old with inherited bone marrow failure, due to receive a stem cell transplant. The CDR3 loop is CSVEFSSMREQYF. CDR3 in DNA: TGCAGCGTTGAATTCTCGTCTATGAGGGAGCAGTACTTC.